A single sample gave rise to the 21 T cell receptor beta chains below, sequenced in a study of cytomegalovirus exposure and HLA in healthy donors. This PCR relied on a set of 60 Vbeta primers and 13 Jbeta primers. The repertoire was sequenced with immunoSEQ multiplex PCR; TCRdb's copy has only in-frame clones and lacks some. Among about 160,000 clones listed, about four fifths were seen once. Sequencing input: PBMCs. These TCRs come from a man aged 50 to 59 in good health and CMV-seropositive.

The V call is TRBV19, the J call TRBJ2-7, with TRBD2 matching 8 bases. Per the germline V gene, CDR1 is LNHDA and CDR2 is SQIVND (reference sequence). V lost 9 bases, J lost 2 bases, and 3 bases stayed unmatched. This CDR3 has 12 residues. The CDR3 protein is CASGRGTYEQYF. CDR3 in DNA: TGTGCCAGCGGGAGGGGGACCTACGAGCAGTACTTC.

This chain uses TRBV5-1 with TRBJ1-5; D is unresolved. Germline V gene data show CDR1 as SGHRS and CDR2 as YFSETQ. Between the trimmed V and J ends, which lost 5 bases and 1 base, there was a span of 13 bases. The CDR3 contains 15 residues. The CDR3 here is CASSPTSGSNQPQHF. CDR3 sequence (DNA): TGCGCCAGCAGTCCAACTTCCGGGAGCAATCAGCCCCAGCATTTT.

This clone was found once. J is TRBJ2-3 and V is TRBV4-1; 9 bases match TRBD1. Trimming cost V 6 bases and J 8 bases; bases outside gene matches: 12. Germline assignment: CDR1 MGHRA and CDR2 YSYEKL. CDR3 length: 15 amino acids. The CDR3 sequence is CASRITGQGGGTQYF. CDR3 bases: TGCGCCAGCAGAATTACGGGACAGGGCGGTGGTACGCAGTATTTT.

CDR3 protein: CASSGIGGNTEAFF. In nucleotides, the CDR3 is TGCGCCAGCAGTGGGATCGGGGGGAACACTGAAGCTTTCTTT. The chain employs TRBV10-2 and TRBJ1-1; the D gene is possibly TRBD1 (5 bases). This CDR3 is built from 14 residues. V was trimmed by 4 bases and J by 1 base, leaving 10 bases between them. Germline values: CDR1 WSHSY, CDR2 SAAADI.

The sample holds a few counts of this clone. This chain links TRBV2 with TRBJ2-3; TRBD2 agrees at 7 bases. V was clipped by 3 bases and J by 5 bases; unmatched bases: 8. Germline V gene sequence: CDR1 SNHLY, CDR2 FYNNEI. The CDR3 runs to 15 residues. The CDR3 nucleotides are TGTGCCAGCAGTGATTTGCTCGGGAGGCAAGATACGCAGTATTTT. Amino acid sequence: CASSDLLGRQDTQYF.

The table lists this clone with a few counts. The chain joins TRBV30 to TRBJ1-1; D not resolved. The V end was cut by 0 bases, the J end by 1 base, with 9 bases between. The CDR3 runs 14 residues. Per germline, CDR1 GTSNPN and CDR2 SVGIG (reference sequence). In DNA, the CDR3 is TGTGCCTGGAGTGTCCCCAGAACGAACACTGAAGCTTTCTTT. Translated, it gives CAWSVPRTNTEAFF.

This chain connects TRBV9 to TRBJ2-7; D may be TRBD1 (6 bases). The CDR3 spans 14 residues. Trimming cost V 2 bases and J 1 base, with 10 bases left between them. CDR1 and CDR2 (germline): SGDLS, YYNGEE. The CDR3 sequence: CASSVGQFSYEQYF. For the CDR3, the DNA is TGTGCCAGCAGCGTGGGACAATTTTCCTACGAGCAGTACTTC.

This clone has a handful of counts. The CDR3: CASSLGGVTKNIQYF. CDR3 bases: TGTGCCAGCAGCTTGGGAGGAGTTACCAAAAACATTCAGTACTTC. V gene TRBV5-4 combines with J gene TRBJ2-4; D unclear. Germline V lookup: CDR1 SGHNT, CDR2 YYREEE (reference sequence). There are 15 residues in the CDR3. The germline V and J ends were trimmed by 0 bases and 2 bases, with 9 bases remaining between them.

V is TRBV15 and J is TRBJ2-7; 11 nucleotides line up with TRBD2. The germline gives CDR1 LNHNV, CDR2 YYDKDF (reference sequence). The J segment lost 4 bases and the V segment lost 0 bases, leaving 5 bases of the junction unmatched. CDR3 length equals 16 residues. CDR3 in amino acids: CATSRDKGTSGYEQYF. The CDR3 nucleotides read TGTGCCACCAGCAGAGATAAAGGGACTAGCGGATACGAGCAGTACTTC. The full variable domain, with the rest looked up from reference TRBV15 and TRBJ2-7, is DAMVIQNPRYQVTQFGKPVTLSCSQTLNHNVMYWYQQKSSQAPKLLFHYYDKDFNNEADTPDNFQSRRPNTSFCFLDIRSPGLGDTAMYLCATSRDKGTSGYEQYFGPGTRLTVT.

The chain carries TRBV29-1 and TRBJ1-2; a weak D match, TRBD1 (6 bases). Germline loops: CDR1 SQVTM, CDR2 ANQGSEA. CDR3 length: 16 amino acids. Between the trimmed V and J ends, which lost 8 bases and 2 bases, there was a span of 24 bases. The CDR3 nucleotides read TGCAGCTCCCAGGGGCTCAAATCGCTGTTGAACTATGGCTACACCTTC. Translating gives CSSQGLKSLLNYGYTF. The full variable domain, in which reference TRBV29-1 and TRBJ1-2 provide the parts outside the CDR3, is SAVISQKPSRDICQRGTSLTIQCQVDSQVTMMFWYRQQPGQSLTLIATANQGSEATYESGFVIDKFPISRPNLTFSTLTVSNMSPEDSSIYLCSSQGLKSLLNYGYTFGSGTRLTVV.

V usage is TRBV28 and J usage is TRBJ1-3; 8 bases align to TRBD1. The length of the CDR3 is 16 residues. CDR1 and CDR2 from the germline V gene are MDHEN and SYDVKM. Germline trimming cut 6 bases from V and 0 bases from J; bases unmatched to any gene: 7. CDR3 bases: TGTGCCAGCAGAGGGACAGGCATAGCCTCTGGAAACACCATATATTTT. Translating it yields CASRGTGIASGNTIYF.

The chain couples TRBV9 to TRBJ1-4; D gene unclear. Germline-derived CDR1 and CDR2 are SGDLS and YYNGEE. The CDR3 loop spans 13 amino acids. The ends were cut back, 2 bases at V and 5 bases at J, with 7 bases in the middle. CDR3: CASSVGLNEKLFF. The CDR3 nucleotides are TGTGCCAGCAGCGTGGGCCTAAATGAAAAACTGTTTTTT.

This chain uses TRBV19 with TRBJ2-7, with 9 bases that match TRBD1. Looked up from germline, CDR1 is LNHDA and CDR2 is SQIVND (reference sequence). The CDR3 length is 14 residues. J gave up 2 bases and V 5 bases, and 4 bases lay outside the gene matches. This CDR3 is CASSLWTGAYEQYF. The CDR3 nucleotides read TGTGCCAGTAGTTTGTGGACAGGGGCCTACGAGCAGTACTTC.

The chain employs TRBV10-3 and TRBJ2-5; D not resolved. The J call is uncertain, as TRBJ2-7 better fits the DNA end. The CDR3 contains 12 residues. Germline V lookup: CDR1 ENHRY, CDR2 SYGVKD. CDR3 loop: CAISESEVEQYF. CDR3 nucleotide sequence: TGTGCCATCAGTGAGTCTGAGGTCGAGCAGTACTTC.

By sample fraction, this clone is medium-sized. The rearrangement uses TRBV5-4 and TRBJ1-2; tentatively, D is TRBD1 (6 bases). This CDR3 is built from 13 residues. The germline CDR1 and CDR2 sequences are SGHNT and YYREEE (reference sequence). The V gene lost 0 bases and the J gene lost 7 bases, with 10 bases spanning the gap. The CDR3 nucleotides are TGTGCCAGCAGCTTGGACAGGGACGCTGGCTACACCTTC. It encodes CASSLDRDAGYTF.

V and J are TRBV5-1 and TRBJ2-1, with D possibly matching TRBD2 (6 bases). Germline values: CDR1 SGHRS, CDR2 YFSETQ. There are 15 residues in the CDR3. V dropped 5 bases and J dropped 4 bases, with 16 bases sitting between them. CDR3 coding DNA: TGCGCCAGCAGGGTTTTGGCGGGACCGTACAATGAGCAGTTCTTC. This gives the protein CASRVLAGPYNEQFF.

This clone has a handful of counts. The chain links TRBV7-2 to TRBJ2-1; 10 bases agree with TRBD2. This CDR3 is 15 amino acids long. V lost 3 bases and J lost 3; bases outside the gene matches: 2. Germline V CDR1 and CDR2: SGHTA, FQGNSA. In DNA form, the CDR3 reads TGTGCCAGCAGCTTTTCTAGCGGGAGCTACAATGAGCAGTTCTTC. Residues: CASSFSSGSYNEQFF. Together with reference TRBV7-2 and TRBJ2-1, the CDR3 gives the full variable domain: GAGVSQSPSNKVTEKGKDVELRCDPISGHTALYWYRQSLGQGLEFLIYFQGNSAPDKSGLPSDRFSAERTGGSVSTLTIQRTQQEDSAVYLCASSFSSGSYNEQFFGPGTRLTVL.

This chain links TRBV5-1 with TRBJ1-2; 9 nucleotides agree with TRBD1. This CDR3 has 15 amino acids. Per germline, CDR1 SGHRS and CDR2 YFSETQ. Losses at the gene ends were 4 bases for V and 8 bases for J; bases not matched to a gene: 12. CDR3 amino acids: CASSMEGQGGRGYTF. CDR3 in DNA: TGCGCCAGCAGCATGGAGGGACAGGGAGGAAGGGGCTACACCTTC.

The genes are TRBV5-1 and TRBJ2-3, with 8 bases matching TRBD2. Germline V gene data show CDR1 as SGHRS and CDR2 as YFSETQ. Unmatched junction bases numbered 19, after V lost 7 bases and J lost 0 bases. The CDR3 covers 19 residues. CDR3 DNA sequence: TGCGCCAGCCATACCACTAGCGGACCTGGCCTTGTAAGCACAGATACGCAGTATTTT. Protein product: CASHTTSGPGLVSTDTQYF.

The genes are TRBV28 and TRBJ2-3, with D perhaps TRBD1 (5 bases). The V gene's germline CDR1 is MDHEN and CDR2 SYDVKM. V gave up 7 bases and J gave up 1 base, with 15 bases separating them. The CDR3 covers 15 residues. For the CDR3, the DNA is TGTGCCAGCACGGCGGATCAGGGTGGCACAGATACGCAGTATTTT. Translation gives CASTADQGGTDTQYF.

The chain uses TRBV5-6 and TRBJ1-1; no firm D call. This CDR3 comprises 13 residues. The germline V gene encodes CDR1 SGHDT and CDR2 YYEEEE. V was pared by 2 bases and J by 4 bases, with 9 bases between. Written as DNA, the CDR3 is TGTGCCAGCAGCTTCGAGCTTCGCACTGAAGCTTTCTTT. Translated, it gives CASSFELRTEAFF.